One and the same sample provided the 3 T cell receptor beta chains below, sequenced in a study of shared clonotypes between healthy human individuals. The naive CD8 subset, CD45RO-negative cells positively selected for CCR7, excluded terminally differentiated effector memory CD45RA+ cells. Generated by immunoSEQ multiplex PCR, the TCRdb table keeps only in-frame clones and is missing some. The table lists about 2 million clones, roughly 94% of them singletons. The sample consisted of naive CD8+ T cells sorted from blood. The receptors here all came from a man younger than 35 in good health.

Concerning this clone: Other DNA sequences of this sample code for an identical CDR3. This chain joins TRBV20-1 and TRBJ2-7; D gene ambiguous. The CDR3 is 11 amino acids. The V end was cut by 0 bases, the J end by 3 bases, with 3 bases between. Germline V gene sequence: CDR1 DFQATT, CDR2 SNEGSKA (reference sequence). The CDR3 loop is CSARDSYEQYF. The CDR3 DNA is TGCAGTGCTAGAGATAGCTACGAGCAGTACTTC.

This clone was picked up a small number of times. The chain combines TRBV6-1 with TRBJ1-6; possibly TRBD1 for D (5 bases). This CDR3 contains 14 residues. Germline V gives CDR1 MNHNS, CDR2 SASEGT. Trimming left V 4 bases short and J 7 bases short, with 11 bases between. In nucleotides, the CDR3 is TGTGCCAGCAGTGGGGGGACGGCGAATTCACCCCTCCACTTT. Translation gives CASSGGTANSPLHF.

The rearrangement links TRBV18 to TRBJ1-1; 10 bases are shared with TRBD1. This CDR3 region has 16 residues. Trimming took 7 bases from V and 6 from J; bases not matched to a gene: 14. Germline CDR1 is KGHSH and CDR2 is LQKENI. The CDR3 region is CASFGTGERWGPEAFF. CDR3 bases: TGTGCCAGCTTCGGGACAGGGGAAAGGTGGGGGCCTGAAGCTTTCTTT.